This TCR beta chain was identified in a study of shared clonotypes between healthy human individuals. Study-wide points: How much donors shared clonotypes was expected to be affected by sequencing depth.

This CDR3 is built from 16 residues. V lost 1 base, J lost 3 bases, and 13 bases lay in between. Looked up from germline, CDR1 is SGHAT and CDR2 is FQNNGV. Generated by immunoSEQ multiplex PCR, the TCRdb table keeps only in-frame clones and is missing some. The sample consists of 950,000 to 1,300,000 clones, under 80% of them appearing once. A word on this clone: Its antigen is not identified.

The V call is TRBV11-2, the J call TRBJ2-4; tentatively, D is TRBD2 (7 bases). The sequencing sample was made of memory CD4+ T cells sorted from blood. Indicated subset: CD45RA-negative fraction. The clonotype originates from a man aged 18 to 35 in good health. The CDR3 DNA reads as TGTGCCAGCAGCTTAGGGCGGGGGCTTGGCAAAAACATTCAGTACTTC. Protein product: CASSLGRGLGKNIQYF.